This TCR beta chain was captured by sequencing in a study of beta chain features in type 1 diabetes. The wider study: Regarding age, gender and cell yields, patients proved similar to healthy donors. Study observations and caveats: PCR could preferentially amplify shorter templates, alike in patients and controls.

The entirety of the isolated RNA underwent reverse transcription, so expressed TCRB transcripts were sequenced. Using immunoSEQ multiplex PCR, the repertoire was profiled, and TCRdb retains in-frame clones only, with some absent. The sample records 200,000 to 250,000 clones, over 8.5% being singletons. With respect to this clone: What it recognizes is unknown.

Trimming removed 8 bases from V and 5 bases from J, with 16 bases in between. Germline loops: CDR1 GTSNPN, CDR2 SVGIG (reference sequence). The CDR3 runs 13 residues. Isolation of CD4+ naive, central memory, regulatory and stem cell-like memory cells was achieved by sorting via CD45RO/CCR7/CD25/CD127/CD95/CD27. The V and J genes are TRBV30 and TRBJ2-1; D remains unclear. The clonotype originates from a young woman in good health. The specimen was naive CD4+ T cells from blood. Written as DNA, the CDR3 is TGTGCCCTGACTTGGCTGATTAACAATGAGCAGTTCTTC. Residues: CALTWLINNEQFF.